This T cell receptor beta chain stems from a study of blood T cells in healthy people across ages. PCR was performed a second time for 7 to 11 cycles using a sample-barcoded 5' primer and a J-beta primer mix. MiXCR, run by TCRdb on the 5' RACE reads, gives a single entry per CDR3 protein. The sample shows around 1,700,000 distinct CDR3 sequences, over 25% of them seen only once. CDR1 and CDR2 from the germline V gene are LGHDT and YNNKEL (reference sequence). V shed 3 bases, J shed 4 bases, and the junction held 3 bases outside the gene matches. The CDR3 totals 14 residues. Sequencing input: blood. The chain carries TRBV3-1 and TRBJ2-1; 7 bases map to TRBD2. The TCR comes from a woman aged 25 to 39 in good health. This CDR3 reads CASSQAAGYNEQFF. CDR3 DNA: TGTGCCAGCAGCCAGGCAGCGGGGTACAATGAGCAGTTCTTC.